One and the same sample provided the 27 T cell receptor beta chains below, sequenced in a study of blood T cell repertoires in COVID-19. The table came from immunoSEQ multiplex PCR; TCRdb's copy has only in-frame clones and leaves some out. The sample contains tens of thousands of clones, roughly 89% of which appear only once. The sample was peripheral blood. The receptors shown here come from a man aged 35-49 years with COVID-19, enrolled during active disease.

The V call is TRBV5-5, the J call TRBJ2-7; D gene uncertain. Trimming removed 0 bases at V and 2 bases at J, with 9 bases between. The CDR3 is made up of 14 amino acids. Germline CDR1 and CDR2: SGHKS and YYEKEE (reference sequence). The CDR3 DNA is TGTGCCAGCAGCTTGGAAATCGCGGCCTACGAGCAGTACTTC. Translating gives CASSLEIAAYEQYF.

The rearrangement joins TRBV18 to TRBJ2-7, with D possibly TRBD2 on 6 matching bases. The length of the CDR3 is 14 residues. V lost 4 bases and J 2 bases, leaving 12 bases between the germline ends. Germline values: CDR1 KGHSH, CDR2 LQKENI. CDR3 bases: TGTGCCAGCTCACGCGGGGCCCAGACCTACGAGCAGTACTTC. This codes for CASSRGAQTYEQYF. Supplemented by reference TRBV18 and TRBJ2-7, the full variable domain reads NAGVMQNPRHLVRRRGQEARLRCSPMKGHSHVYWYRQLPEEGLKFMVYLQKENIIDESGMPKERFSAEFPKEGPSILRIQQVVRGDSAAYFCASSRGAQTYEQYFGPGTRLTVT.

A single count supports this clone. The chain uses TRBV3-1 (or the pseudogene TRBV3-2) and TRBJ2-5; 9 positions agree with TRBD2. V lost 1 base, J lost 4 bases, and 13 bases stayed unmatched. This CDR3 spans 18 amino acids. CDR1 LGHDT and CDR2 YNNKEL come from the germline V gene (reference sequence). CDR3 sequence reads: CASSQGAGAGGPRETQYF. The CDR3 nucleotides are TGTGCCAGCAGCCAAGGAGCTGGGGCGGGGGGGCCGCGAGAGACCCAGTACTTC.

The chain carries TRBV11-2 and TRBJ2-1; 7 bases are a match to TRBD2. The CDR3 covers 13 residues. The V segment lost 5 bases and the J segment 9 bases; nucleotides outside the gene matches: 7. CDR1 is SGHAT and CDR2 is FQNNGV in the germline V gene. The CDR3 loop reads CASSPYGGSEQFF. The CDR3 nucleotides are TGTGCCAGCAGCCCCTATGGCGGGAGTGAGCAGTTCTTC. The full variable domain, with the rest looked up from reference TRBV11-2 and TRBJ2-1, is EAGVAQSPRYKIIEKRQSVAFWCNPISGHATLYWYQQILGQGPKLLIQFQNNGVVDDSQLPKDRFSAERLKGVDSTLKIQPAKLEDSAVYLCASSPYGGSEQFFGPGTRLTVL.

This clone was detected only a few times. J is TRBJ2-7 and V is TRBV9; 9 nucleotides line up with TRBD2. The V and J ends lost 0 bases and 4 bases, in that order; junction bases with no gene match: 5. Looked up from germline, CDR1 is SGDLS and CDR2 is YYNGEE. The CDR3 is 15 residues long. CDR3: CASSVGVAGVYEQYF. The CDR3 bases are TGTGCCAGCAGCGTAGGTGTAGCGGGAGTTTACGAGCAGTACTTC.

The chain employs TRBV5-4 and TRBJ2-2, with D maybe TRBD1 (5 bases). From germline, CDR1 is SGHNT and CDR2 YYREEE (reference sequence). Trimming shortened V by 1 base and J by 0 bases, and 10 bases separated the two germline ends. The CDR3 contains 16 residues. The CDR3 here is CASSLRGSTNTGELFF. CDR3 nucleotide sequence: TGTGCCAGCAGCTTGAGGGGCAGTACGAACACCGGGGAGCTGTTTTTT. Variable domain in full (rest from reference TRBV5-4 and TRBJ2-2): ETGVTQSPTHLIKTRGQQVTLRCSSQSGHNTVSWYQQALGQGPQFIFQYYREEENGRGNFPPRFSGLQFPNYSSELNVNALELDDSALYLCASSLRGSTNTGELFFGEGSRLTVL.

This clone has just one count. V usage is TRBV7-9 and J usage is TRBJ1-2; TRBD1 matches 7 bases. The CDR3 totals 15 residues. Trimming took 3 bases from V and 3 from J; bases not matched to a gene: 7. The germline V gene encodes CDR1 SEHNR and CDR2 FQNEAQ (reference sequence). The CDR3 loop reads CASSLGQSYYYGYTF. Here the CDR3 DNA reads TGTGCCAGCAGCTTGGGACAGTCGTATTACTATGGCTACACCTTC.

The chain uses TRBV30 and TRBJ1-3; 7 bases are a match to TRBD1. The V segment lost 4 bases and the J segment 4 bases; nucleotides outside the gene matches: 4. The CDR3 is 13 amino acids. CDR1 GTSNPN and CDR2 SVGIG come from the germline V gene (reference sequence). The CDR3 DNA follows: TGTGCCTGGACCGGACAGGAAGGAAACACCATATATTTT. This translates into CAWTGQEGNTIYF.

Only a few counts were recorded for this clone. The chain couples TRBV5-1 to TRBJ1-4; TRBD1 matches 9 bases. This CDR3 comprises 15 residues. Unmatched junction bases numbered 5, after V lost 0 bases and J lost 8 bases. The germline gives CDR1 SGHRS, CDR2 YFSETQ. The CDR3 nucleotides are TGCGCCAGCAGCTTGGACGACAGGGGGAACGAAAAACTGTTTTTT. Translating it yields CASSLDDRGNEKLFF.

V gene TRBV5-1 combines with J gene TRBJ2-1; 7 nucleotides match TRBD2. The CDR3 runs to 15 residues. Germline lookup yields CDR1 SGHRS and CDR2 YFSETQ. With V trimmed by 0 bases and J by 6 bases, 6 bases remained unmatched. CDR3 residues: CASSLDGLGVNEQFF. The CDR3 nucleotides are TGCGCCAGCAGCTTGGACGGACTAGGAGTCAATGAGCAGTTCTTC.

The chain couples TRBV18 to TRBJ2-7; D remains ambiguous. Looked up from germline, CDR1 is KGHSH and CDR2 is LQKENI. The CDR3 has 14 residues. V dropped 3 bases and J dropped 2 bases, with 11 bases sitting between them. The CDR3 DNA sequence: TGTGCCAGCTCACCGCGCCACGTGACCTACGAGCAGTACTTC. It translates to CASSPRHVTYEQYF.

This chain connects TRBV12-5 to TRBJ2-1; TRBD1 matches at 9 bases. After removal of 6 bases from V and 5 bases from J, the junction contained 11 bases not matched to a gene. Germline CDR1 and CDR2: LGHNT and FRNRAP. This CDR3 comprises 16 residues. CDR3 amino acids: CASGDRLRQGDNEQFF. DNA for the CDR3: TGTGCTAGTGGCGATCGTCTGAGACAGGGGGACAATGAGCAGTTCTTC.

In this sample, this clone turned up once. CDR3 residues: CASSMGQRRTEAFF. In nucleotides, the CDR3 is TGTGCCAGCAGTATGGGACAGCGGAGGACTGAAGCTTTCTTT. The V gene is TRBV2, the J gene TRBJ1-1, with 7 bases identical to TRBD1. The CDR3 is 14 amino acids. Trimming removed 5 bases from V and 5 bases from J; junction bases left unmatched: 8. Germline V gene lookup returns CDR1 SNHLY and CDR2 FYNNEI.

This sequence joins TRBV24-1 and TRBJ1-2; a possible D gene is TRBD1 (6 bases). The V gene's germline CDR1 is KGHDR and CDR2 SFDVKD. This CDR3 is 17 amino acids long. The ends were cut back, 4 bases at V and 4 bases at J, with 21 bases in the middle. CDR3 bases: TGTGCCACCAGTGACTCATCTGTGTCGGACAGAAGCTATGGCTACACCTTC. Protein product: CATSDSSVSDRSYGYTF.

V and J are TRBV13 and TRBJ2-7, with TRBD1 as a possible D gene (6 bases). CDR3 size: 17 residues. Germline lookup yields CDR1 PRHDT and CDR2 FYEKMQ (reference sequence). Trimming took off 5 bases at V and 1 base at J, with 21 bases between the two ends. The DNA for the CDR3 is TGTGCCAGCAGCGCGGTTGGACCCGGGACATCATCCTACGAGCAGTACTTC. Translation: CASSAVGPGTSSYEQYF.

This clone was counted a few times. Here the CDR3 DNA reads TGTGCCAGCAGCCAAGCTCCGGGATCCCACGAGCAGTACTTC. Its protein is CASSQAPGSHEQYF. The chain carries TRBV3-1 (or the pseudogene TRBV3-2) and TRBJ2-7; possibly TRBD2 for D (5 bases). V shed 1 base and J shed 5 bases, with 12 bases lying between them. This CDR3 spans 14 amino acids. Germline lookup yields CDR1 LGHDT and CDR2 YNNKEL (reference sequence).

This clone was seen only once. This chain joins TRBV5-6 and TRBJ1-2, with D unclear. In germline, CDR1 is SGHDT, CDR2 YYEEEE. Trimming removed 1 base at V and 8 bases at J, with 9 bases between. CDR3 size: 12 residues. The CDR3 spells CASSLPPEGYTF. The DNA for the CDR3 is TGTGCCAGCAGCTTGCCCCCGGAGGGCTACACCTTC.

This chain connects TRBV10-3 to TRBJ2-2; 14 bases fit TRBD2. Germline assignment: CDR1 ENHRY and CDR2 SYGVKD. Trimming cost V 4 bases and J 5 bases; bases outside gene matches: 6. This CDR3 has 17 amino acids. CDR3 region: CAISVGTSGSRTGELFF. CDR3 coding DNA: TGTGCCATCAGTGTAGGGACTAGCGGGAGTCGGACCGGGGAGCTGTTTTTT.

The CDR3 region is CASSIPQGPEPYGYTF. The CDR3 DNA reads TGTGCCAGTAGCATTCCTCAGGGCCCGGAACCTTATGGCTACACCTTC. The chain couples TRBV19 to TRBJ1-2; possibly TRBD1 for D (5 bases). This CDR3 has 16 residues. In germline, CDR1 is LNHDA, CDR2 SQIVND (reference sequence). Trimming stripped 6 bases from V and 5 bases from J, with 22 bases between.

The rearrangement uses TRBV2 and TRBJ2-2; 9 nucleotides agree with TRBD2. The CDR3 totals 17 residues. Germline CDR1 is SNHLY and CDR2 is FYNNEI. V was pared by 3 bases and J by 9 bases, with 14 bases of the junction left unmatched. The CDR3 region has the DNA TGTGCCAGCAGTGACGGTAGCGGGGGCTCACTTCCCCGGGAGCTGTTTTTT. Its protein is CASSDGSGGSLPRELFF.

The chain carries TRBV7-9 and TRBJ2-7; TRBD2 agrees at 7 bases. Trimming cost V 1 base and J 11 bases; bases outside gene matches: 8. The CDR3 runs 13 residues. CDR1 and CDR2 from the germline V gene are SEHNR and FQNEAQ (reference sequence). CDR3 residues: CASSLGTSASEYF. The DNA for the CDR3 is TGTGCCAGCAGCTTAGGTACTAGCGCGTCGGAGTACTTC. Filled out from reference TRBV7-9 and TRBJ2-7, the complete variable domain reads DTGVSQNPRHKITKRGQNVTFRCDPISEHNRLYWYRQTLGQGPEFLTYFQNEAQLEKSRLLSDRFSAERPKGSFSTLEIQRTEQGDSAMYLCASSLGTSASEYFGPGTRLTVT.

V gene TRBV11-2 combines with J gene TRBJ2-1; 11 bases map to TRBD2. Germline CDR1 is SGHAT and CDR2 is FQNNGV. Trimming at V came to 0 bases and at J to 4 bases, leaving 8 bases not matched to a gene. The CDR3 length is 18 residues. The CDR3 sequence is CASSLDQASGRWYNEQFF. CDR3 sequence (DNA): TGTGCCAGCAGCTTAGATCAGGCTAGCGGGAGGTGGTACAATGAGCAGTTCTTC. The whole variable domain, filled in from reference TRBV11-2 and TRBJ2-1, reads EAGVAQSPRYKIIEKRQSVAFWCNPISGHATLYWYQQILGQGPKLLIQFQNNGVVDDSQLPKDRFSAERLKGVDSTLKIQPAKLEDSAVYLCASSLDQASGRWYNEQFFGPGTRLTVL.

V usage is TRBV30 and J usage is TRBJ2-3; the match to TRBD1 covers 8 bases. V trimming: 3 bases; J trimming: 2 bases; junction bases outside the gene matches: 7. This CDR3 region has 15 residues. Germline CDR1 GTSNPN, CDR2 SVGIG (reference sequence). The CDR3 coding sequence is TGTGCCTGGAGCACCGGGACAGGAATCACAGATACGCAGTATTTT. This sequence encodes CAWSTGTGITDTQYF.

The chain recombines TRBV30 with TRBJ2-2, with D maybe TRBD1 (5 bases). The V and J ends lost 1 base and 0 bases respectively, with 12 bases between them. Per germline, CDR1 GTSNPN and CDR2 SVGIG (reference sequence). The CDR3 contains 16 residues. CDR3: CAWSADRNANTGELFF. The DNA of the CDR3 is TGTGCCTGGAGTGCTGACAGAAACGCGAACACCGGGGAGCTGTTTTTT.

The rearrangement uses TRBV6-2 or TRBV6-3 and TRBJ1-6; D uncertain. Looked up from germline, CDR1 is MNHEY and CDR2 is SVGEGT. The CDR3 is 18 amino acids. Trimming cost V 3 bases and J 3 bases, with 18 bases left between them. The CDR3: CASSYRISSQDYNSPLHF. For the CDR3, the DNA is TGTGCCAGCAGTTATCGAATATCGAGCCAGGACTATAATTCACCCCTCCACTTT.

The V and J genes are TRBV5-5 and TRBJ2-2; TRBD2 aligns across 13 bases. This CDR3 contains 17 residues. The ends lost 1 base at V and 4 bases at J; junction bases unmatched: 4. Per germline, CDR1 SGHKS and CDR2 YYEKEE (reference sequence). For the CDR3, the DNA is TGTGCCAGCAGCTTGCGACTAGCGGGAGGTGGCACCGGGGAGCTGTTTTTT. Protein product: CASSLRLAGGGTGELFF.

The CDR3 spells CASGGGESTDTQYF. The CDR3 DNA sequence: TGCGCCAGCGGTGGAGGGGAGAGCACAGATACGCAGTATTTT. The J gene is TRBJ2-3, the V gene TRBV5-1, with TRBD2 as a possible D gene (6 bases). Trimming stripped 7 bases from V and 0 bases from J, with 12 bases between. The CDR3 extends over 14 amino acids. Germline assignment: CDR1 SGHRS and CDR2 YFSETQ.